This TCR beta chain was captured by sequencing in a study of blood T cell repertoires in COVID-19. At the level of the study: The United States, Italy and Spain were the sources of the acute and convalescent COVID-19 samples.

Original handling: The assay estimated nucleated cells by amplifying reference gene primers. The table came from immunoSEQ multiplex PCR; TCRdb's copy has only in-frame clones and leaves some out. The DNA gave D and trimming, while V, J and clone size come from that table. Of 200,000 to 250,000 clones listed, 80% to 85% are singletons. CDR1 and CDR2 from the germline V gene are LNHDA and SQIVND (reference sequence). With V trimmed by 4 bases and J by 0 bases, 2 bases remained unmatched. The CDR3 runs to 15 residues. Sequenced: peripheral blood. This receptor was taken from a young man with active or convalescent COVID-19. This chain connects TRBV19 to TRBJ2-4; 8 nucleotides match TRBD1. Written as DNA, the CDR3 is TGTGCCAGTAGTACAGGGGGCCTAGCCAAAAACATTCAGTACTTC. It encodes CASSTGGLAKNIQYF.